A selection of T cell receptor beta chains follows, all from one sample in a study of T cell clones after liver transplantation. The repertoire was sequenced with immunoSEQ multiplex PCR; TCRdb's copy has only in-frame clones and lacks some. Found here are over 55,000 clones, about two thirds of them singletons; the top ten hold roughly 2.8%. Source: CD4+ T cells from blood, taken at the roughly 15-month timepoint. Source of these receptors: a human patient who received a liver transplant. The graft donor may have given rise to some T cells. CDR3s include the opening cysteine and the closing phenylalanine or tryptophan. A D gene is named only where the DNA matches it firmly. Clone size, where shown, is once, few, many, or a class for clones that have expanded.

j_call d_call v_call clone_size cdr3_aa cdr3_nt
TRBJ1-2 - TRBV19 - CASGRGARYGYTF TGTGCCAGTGGGCGGGGGGCCCGTTATGGCTACACCTTC
TRBJ1-6 - TRBV5-5 - CASSLVAVLGKDNSPLHF TGTGCCAGCAGCTTGGTGGCGGTCCTGGGAAAGGATAATTCACCCCTCCACTTT
TRBJ2-1 TRBD2 TRBV30 - CAWQGTSGRSYNEQFF TGTGCCTGGCAAGGGACTAGCGGGAGGTCGTACAATGAGCAGTTCTTC
TRBJ2-4 - TRBV10-1 many CASSDGLAKNIQYF TGCGCCAGCAGTGACGGGCTAGCCAAAAACATTCAGTACTTC
TRBJ1-3 - TRBV6-6 - CASSSGYPSGNTIYF TGTGCCAGCAGCTCCGGGTATCCCTCTGGAAACACCATATATTTT
TRBJ1-3 - TRBV12-5 - CASGLAGLPDTIYF TGTGCTAGTGGTTTGGCGGGCCTCCCGGACACCATATATTTT
TRBJ2-3 - TRBV5-8 - CASSLVSSVDTQYF TGTGCCAGCAGCTTGGTTTCCTCGGTAGATACGCAGTATTTT
TRBJ2-3 TRBD1 TRBV29-1 - CSVIAPTGFADTQYF TGCAGCGTTATCGCTCCGACAGGGTTCGCAGATACGCAGTATTTT
TRBJ1-2 - TRBV2 few CASSHGQPNGYTF TGTGCCAGCAGCCACGGACAGCCTAATGGCTACACCTTC
TRBJ2-1 TRBD2 TRBV7-2 - CASSSLAGPVTEQFF TGTGCCAGCAGCTCATTAGCGGGACCCGTTACGGAGCAGTTCTTC
TRBJ1-2 - TRBV14 - CASSPSGQNYGYTF TGTGCCAGCAGCCCCTCCGGGCAGAACTATGGCTACACCTTC
TRBJ1-1 - TRBV2 - CASILERDTEAFF TGTGCCAGCATCCTGGAAAGGGACACTGAAGCTTTCTTT
TRBJ1-2 - TRBV29-1 - CSAGQNSNYGYTF TGCAGCGCTGGACAGAACTCAAACTATGGCTACACCTTC
TRBJ2-7 - TRBV18 - CASSPVGRAHEQYF TGTGCCAGCTCACCTGTCGGCAGGGCCCACGAGCAGTACTTC
TRBJ1-3 - TRBV27 - CASSSGNTIYF TGTGCCAGCAGCTCTGGAAACACCATATATTTT
TRBJ2-7 - TRBV30 once CAWRRGKTYEQYF TGTGCCTGGAGGAGGGGAAAAACCTACGAGCAGTACTTC
TRBJ2-3 TRBD2 TRBV19 - CASSIGGAGADTQYF TGTGCCAGTAGTATAGGGGGCGCGGGAGCAGATACGCAGTATTTT
TRBJ2-5 - TRBV21-1 - CASRSTQYF TGTGCCAGCAGGTCGACCCAGTACTTC
TRBJ1-6 - TRBV7-8 - CASSPALGGASYNSPLHF TGTGCCAGCAGCCCCGCCTTGGGGGGGGCATCCTATAATTCACCCCTCCACTTT
TRBJ2-3 TRBD2 TRBV7-9 - CASSPGLRVDTQYF TGTGCCAGCAGCCCGGGACTACGGGTGGATACGCAGTATTTT
TRBJ2-2 - TRBV7-2 - CASSPARGVSTGELFF TGTGCCAGCAGCCCCGCTCGCGGAGTAAGCACCGGGGAGCTGTTTTTT
TRBJ2-3 - TRBV6-6 - CASGLPSTDTQYF TGTGCCAGCGGGTTACCTAGCACAGATACGCAGTATTTT
TRBJ2-1 TRBD2 TRBV4-2 - CASSQGPMRLAEDNEQFF TGTGCCAGCAGCCAAGGCCCAATGAGACTAGCGGAAGACAATGAGCAGTTCTTC
TRBJ1-2 - TRBV29-1 - CSAREQGNYGYTF TGCAGCGCTAGAGAACAGGGTAACTATGGCTACACCTTC
TRBJ2-2 - TRBV2 once CASNWGNTGELFF TGTGCCAGCAATTGGGGGAACACCGGGGAGCTGTTTTTT
TRBJ1-1 - TRBV25-1 few CASSDPGRGDPRAFF TGTGCCAGCAGTGATCCAGGCAGGGGTGATCCGCGAGCTTTCTTT